This TCR beta chain was captured in a study of post-analysis software for immune sequencing data. In the study overall: Multiple sclerosis in the patients followed relapsing-remitting, secondary progressive and progressive-relapsing courses. Points from the study as a whole: Patients carried a handful of TRBV segments more frequently than controls did, and TRBV5-6, TRBV5-1 and TRBV20-1 were among them. Samples prepared in the same batch strongly co-clustered by F measure. The normalized Chao1 diversity of multiple sclerosis patients was significantly lower than that of controls.

Prepared libraries of TCR beta cDNA carried unique molecular identifiers. T cells, roughly 0.9 to 11 million of them, yielded around 460,000 cDNA molecules. One entry per CDR3 protein results from TCRdb running MiXCR on the PCR reads. Here the sample spans about 560,000 distinct CDR3 sequences, around 44% being singletons. Germline CDR1 and CDR2: MNHEY and SVGAGI. Trimming pared 0 bases from V and 8 bases from J, leaving 16 bases between. CDR3 length: 15 residues. This clonotype was seen a few times. Its antigen is still unknown. The chain is built from TRBV6-5 and TRBJ1-2, with D unclear. The specimen was blood. The receptor was derived from a girl between 5 and 17 years old with multiple sclerosis. The CDR3 DNA reads TGTGCCAGCAGTTACTCCCCCTCCTACTCGGGAGGCTACACCTTC. Its translation: CASSYSPSYSGGYTF.